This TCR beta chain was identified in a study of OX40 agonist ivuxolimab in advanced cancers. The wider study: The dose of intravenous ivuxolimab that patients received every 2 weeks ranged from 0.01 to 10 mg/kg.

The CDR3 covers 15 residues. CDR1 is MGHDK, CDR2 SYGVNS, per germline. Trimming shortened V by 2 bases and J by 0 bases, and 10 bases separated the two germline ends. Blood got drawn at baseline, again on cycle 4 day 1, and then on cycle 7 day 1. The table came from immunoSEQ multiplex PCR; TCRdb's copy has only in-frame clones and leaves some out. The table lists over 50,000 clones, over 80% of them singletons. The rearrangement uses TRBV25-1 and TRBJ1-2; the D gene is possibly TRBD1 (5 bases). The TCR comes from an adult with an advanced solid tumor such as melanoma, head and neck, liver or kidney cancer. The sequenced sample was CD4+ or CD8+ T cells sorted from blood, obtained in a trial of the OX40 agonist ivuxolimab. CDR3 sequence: CASSENGGANYGYTF. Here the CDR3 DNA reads TGTGCCAGCAGTGAAAACGGGGGAGCTAACTATGGCTACACCTTC.